This T cell receptor (beta chain) appears in the sequencing data of a study of T cells after yellow fever vaccination. Study-wide points: Weaker overall was a secondary response that nonetheless peaked faster, on day 5 versus 15. There was a small share of clonotypes that showed up in both the CD4 and CD8 compartments.

From germline, CDR1 is MDHEN and CDR2 SYDVKM. The CDR3 is 17 amino acids. The V and J ends lost 1 base and 6 bases, in that order; junction bases with no gene match: 12. TCRdb re-derived calls from the 5' RACE reads in MiXCR, one entry per CDR3 protein. The sample consists of around 100,000 distinct CDR3 sequences, 8.4% of them appearing once. On this clonotype itself: The target antigen is unknown.

The chain uses TRBV28 and TRBJ1-2, with TRBD1 identical over 9 bases. This TCR derives from a man aged 25 to 40 who received the YFV17D yellow fever vaccine. The sample was CD8+ T cells sorted from PBMCs, taken 45 days after the yellow fever booster vaccination. CDR3 sequence reads: CASSLFITTGGADGYTF. CDR3 DNA sequence: TGTGCCAGCAGTTTATTCATTACCACAGGGGGCGCGGATGGCTACACCTTC.